One sample yielded the 19 T cell receptor beta chains listed below, sequenced in a study of T cell responses to AZD1222 COVID-19 vaccine. Sequencing used immunoSEQ multiplex PCR; TCRdb keeps in-frame clones, though not all of them. Here the sample spans 95,000 to 150,000 clones, about 92% being singletons. The specimen was peripheral blood, collected on day 0 of MenACWY control vaccination. The receptors come from an adult in good health.

This clone was observed once. The V and J genes are TRBV5-1 and TRBJ1-3; a weak D match, TRBD1 (6 bases). CDR3 length: 15 amino acids. Germline CDR1 SGHRS, CDR2 YFSETQ. V lost 4 bases and J lost 0, with 11 bases in between. CDR3 in DNA: TGCGCCAGCAGCCCACAGGGCTCCTCTGGAAACACCATATATTTT. Encoded protein: CASSPQGSSGNTIYF. The whole variable domain, filled in from reference TRBV5-1 and TRBJ1-3, reads KAGVTQTPRYLIKTRGQQVTLSCSPISGHRSVSWYQQTPGQGLQFLFEYFSETQRNKGNFPGRFSGRQFSNSRSEMNVSTLELGDSALYLCASSPQGSSGNTIYFGEGSWLTVV.

This clone was seen a single time. The chain combines TRBV11-2 with TRBJ1-1, with TRBD1 matching 10 bases. Germline V gene data show CDR1 as SGHAT and CDR2 as FQNNGV. This CDR3 comprises 18 residues. V was clipped by 5 bases and J by 3 bases; unmatched bases: 15. CDR3 sequence reads: CASSPFLRTGGKYTEAFF. CDR3 coding DNA: TGTGCCAGCAGCCCCTTTTTGAGGACAGGGGGGAAATACACTGAAGCTTTCTTT.

J is TRBJ2-3 and V is TRBV24-1, with 10 positions matching TRBD1. This CDR3 has 16 amino acids. V was pared by 6 bases and J by 3 bases, with 8 bases of the junction left unmatched. Per germline, CDR1 KGHDR and CDR2 SFDVKD. In DNA form, the CDR3 reads TGTGCCACCAGTTCTGCCGGGACAGGGGCAACAGATACGCAGTATTTT. This translates into CATSSAGTGATDTQYF.

This clone was seen once. The CDR3 DNA follows: TGTGCCAGCAGCCAAGGAGTCTCAATTTCACCCCTCCACTTT. This sequence encodes CASSQGVSISPLHF. This chain connects TRBV14 to TRBJ1-6; D gene uncertain. The V gene's germline CDR1 is SGHDN and CDR2 FVKESK. The CDR3 length is 14 residues. V gave up 1 base and J gave up 9 bases, with 10 bases separating them.

This clone was observed a handful of times. The chain recombines TRBV19 with TRBJ1-2; no clear D. Germline assignment: CDR1 LNHDA and CDR2 SQIVND (reference sequence). V shed 6 bases and J shed 0 bases, with 11 bases lying between them. CDR3 length: 14 residues. The CDR3 is CASREGPANYGYTF. CDR3 DNA sequence: TGTGCCAGTAGGGAAGGACCGGCTAACTATGGCTACACCTTC.

A few counts support this clone. V usage is TRBV6-1 and J usage is TRBJ2-7; D uncertain. The V and J ends lost 1 base and 4 bases respectively, with 11 bases between them. Germline values: CDR1 MNHNS, CDR2 SASEGT. This CDR3 comprises 14 residues. CDR3 sequence (DNA): TGTGCCAGCAGTGAAGTGGGCCGGAGTTACGAGCAGTACTTC. Its protein is CASSEVGRSYEQYF.

The gene calls are TRBV29-1 and TRBJ1-2; D possibly corresponds to TRBD1 (6 bases). The CDR3 contains 15 residues. From germline, CDR1 is SQVTM and CDR2 ANQGSEA. Deletions cut 6 bases from V and 0 bases from J, with 17 bases between. The CDR3 DNA reads as TGCAGCGTCCCAACCTTCGGGGGGCCTAACTATGGCTACACCTTC. It codes for CSVPTFGGPNYGYTF.

The chain couples TRBV7-6 to TRBJ1-5, with TRBD1 identical over 8 bases. The CDR3 has 16 amino acids. Germline V CDR1 and CDR2: SGHVS, FNYEAQ. V was clipped by 5 bases and J by 4 bases; unmatched bases: 10. The CDR3 loop reads CASSLGTGWGNQPQHF. CDR3 in DNA: TGTGCCAGCAGCCTCGGGACAGGATGGGGTAATCAGCCCCAGCATTTT. Full variable domain (remainder filled in from reference TRBV7-6 and TRBJ1-5): GAGVSQSPRYKVTKRGQDVALRCDPISGHVSLYWYRQALGQGPEFLTYFNYEAQQDKSGLPNDRFSAERPEGSISTLTIQRTEQRDSAMYRCASSLGTGWGNQPQHFGDGTRLSIL.

This clone occurred once. V is TRBV27 and J is TRBJ2-5, with TRBD1 matching 10 bases. CDR1 MNHEY and CDR2 SMNVEV come from the germline V gene (reference sequence). The J segment lost 1 base and the V segment lost 5 bases, leaving 7 bases of the junction unmatched. This CDR3 has 16 amino acids. This CDR3 is CASSISGQGLQETQYF. CDR3 nucleotide sequence: TGTGCCAGCAGTATTTCGGGACAGGGGCTCCAAGAGACCCAGTACTTC.

J is TRBJ2-3 and V is TRBV6-5; D is ambiguous. Deletions cut 0 bases from V and 4 bases from J, with 11 bases between. The CDR3 is 15 residues long. Germline V lookup: CDR1 MNHEY, CDR2 SVGAGI. The CDR3 spells CASSYSSRAADTQYF. The CDR3 nucleotides read TGTGCCAGCAGTTACTCGAGTAGGGCAGCAGATACGCAGTATTTT.

The CDR3 DNA sequence: TGTGCCAGCAGTTATTTGTCAGCGTACCAAGAGACCCAGTACTTC. Translation gives CASSYLSAYQETQYF. The V and J genes are TRBV6-2 or TRBV6-3 and TRBJ2-5; no clear D. This CDR3 region has 15 residues. V dropped 3 bases and J dropped 0 bases, with 11 bases sitting between them. Germline-derived CDR1 and CDR2 are MNHEY and SVGEGT.

The genes are TRBV2 and TRBJ2-3, with 9 bases matching TRBD2. CDR1 and CDR2 from the germline V gene are SNHLY and FYNNEI. CDR3 size: 14 residues. V lost 6 bases, J lost 1 base, and 2 bases stayed unmatched. The CDR3 sequence is CASRRGGGTDTQYF. CDR3 nucleotides: TGTGCCAGCAGGCGGGGGGGCGGCACAGATACGCAGTATTTT.

The rearrangement joins TRBV28 to TRBJ1-2; D may be TRBD1 (5 bases). This CDR3 comprises 14 residues. The germline CDR1 and CDR2 sequences are MDHEN and SYDVKM. V lost 7 bases to trimming and J lost 8 bases, with 20 bases between them. The CDR3: CASNLGASQSGYTF. CDR3 coding DNA: TGTGCCAGCAACCTCGGGGCATCCCAATCGGGCTACACCTTC.

Written as DNA, the CDR3 is TGCGCCAGCAATCACTATGACAATGAGCAGTTCTTC. This gives the protein CASNHYDNEQFF. This rearrangement joins TRBV5-1 to TRBJ2-1; no firm D call. Germline V gene data show CDR1 as SGHRS and CDR2 as YFSETQ. CDR3 size: 12 residues. The germline V and J ends were trimmed by 6 bases and 5 bases, with 9 bases remaining between them.

V gene TRBV29-1 combines with J gene TRBJ1-4; weak D call: TRBD1 (6 bases). V was trimmed by 3 bases and J by 8 bases, leaving 16 bases between them. This CDR3 is 14 amino acids long. Germline-derived CDR1 and CDR2 are SQVTM and ANQGSEA. The CDR3 protein is CSVDLTGVGEKLFF. CDR3 in DNA: TGCAGCGTTGATTTGACAGGAGTTGGCGAAAAACTGTTTTTT.

This clone was observed a handful of times. The chain has TRBV25-1 and TRBJ1-1; D is unclear. This CDR3 is built from 14 residues. V was pared by 6 bases and J by 0 bases, with 11 bases between. Germline-derived CDR1 and CDR2 are MGHDK and SYGVNS. CDR3 amino acids: CASRMEEMNTEAFF. DNA for the CDR3: TGTGCCAGCAGAATGGAGGAGATGAACACTGAAGCTTTCTTT.

CDR3 DNA sequence: TGTGCCAGGACAGTAGGAGGGTACTTC. Translation: CARTVGGYF. This chain joins TRBV5-8 and TRBJ2-7; D might be TRBD1 or TRBD2, each matching 5 bases. The V end lost 8 bases, the J end lost 12 bases, and 12 bases lay between the germline ends. This CDR3 spans 9 amino acids. Germline V gene data show CDR1 as SGHTS and CDR2 as YDEGEE.

J is TRBJ2-5 and V is TRBV11-2, with 8 positions matching TRBD2. Germline V gives CDR1 SGHAT, CDR2 FQNNGV. Trimming took 5 bases from V and 6 from J; bases not matched to a gene: 11. The CDR3 runs to 15 residues. CDR3 coding DNA: TGTGCCAGCAGCCTTCCGGCGGGGGGCATACAGACCCAGTACTTC. This sequence encodes CASSLPAGGIQTQYF.

A word on this clone: The same CDR3 arises from other DNA sequences in this sample as well. The chain carries TRBV27 and TRBJ1-6; perhaps TRBD1 as D (6 bases). This CDR3 contains 16 residues. CDR1 and CDR2 from the germline V gene are MNHEY and SMNVEV (reference sequence). The V end lost 4 bases, the J end lost 8 bases, and 18 bases lay between the germline ends. The CDR3 loop reads CASSSDRPSSYSPLHF. The CDR3 nucleotides are TGTGCCAGCAGTTCGGACAGACCCTCCTCATATTCACCCCTCCACTTT.